This TCR beta chain derives from a study of cytomegalovirus exposure and HLA in healthy donors. Study-wide findings and caveats: With further analysis later on, most CMV-associated TCR beta chains appeared HLA-restricted. As was reported, the classifier diagnosed cytomegalovirus status with high specificity and sensitivity. It was in a later analysis that TCR association rates were seen to vary by HLA locus, highest for DRB1 and lowest for HLA-C.

As for this clone: Its antigen remains unidentified.

The PCR was carried out with 60 Vbeta primers and 13 Jbeta primers. The protocol was immunoSEQ multiplex PCR, while the TCRdb copy is restricted to in-frame clones and leaves out a portion. The sample contains 150,000 to 200,000 clones, 75% to 80% of which appear only once. The clonotype originates from a man in his forties or fifties in good health and CMV-seropositive. Sequencing used PBMCs.

CDR3 in amino acids: CASSPDGRGFNTEAFF. The CDR3 DNA follows: TGTGCCAGCAGTCCCGACGGAAGAGGATTTAACACTGAAGCTTTCTTT. The chain links TRBV6-6 to TRBJ1-1; D is unresolved. Between the trimmed V and J ends, which lost 5 bases and 2 bases, there was a span of 18 bases. CDR1 MNHNY and CDR2 SVGAGI come from the germline V gene (reference sequence). The CDR3 sequence is 16 residues long.